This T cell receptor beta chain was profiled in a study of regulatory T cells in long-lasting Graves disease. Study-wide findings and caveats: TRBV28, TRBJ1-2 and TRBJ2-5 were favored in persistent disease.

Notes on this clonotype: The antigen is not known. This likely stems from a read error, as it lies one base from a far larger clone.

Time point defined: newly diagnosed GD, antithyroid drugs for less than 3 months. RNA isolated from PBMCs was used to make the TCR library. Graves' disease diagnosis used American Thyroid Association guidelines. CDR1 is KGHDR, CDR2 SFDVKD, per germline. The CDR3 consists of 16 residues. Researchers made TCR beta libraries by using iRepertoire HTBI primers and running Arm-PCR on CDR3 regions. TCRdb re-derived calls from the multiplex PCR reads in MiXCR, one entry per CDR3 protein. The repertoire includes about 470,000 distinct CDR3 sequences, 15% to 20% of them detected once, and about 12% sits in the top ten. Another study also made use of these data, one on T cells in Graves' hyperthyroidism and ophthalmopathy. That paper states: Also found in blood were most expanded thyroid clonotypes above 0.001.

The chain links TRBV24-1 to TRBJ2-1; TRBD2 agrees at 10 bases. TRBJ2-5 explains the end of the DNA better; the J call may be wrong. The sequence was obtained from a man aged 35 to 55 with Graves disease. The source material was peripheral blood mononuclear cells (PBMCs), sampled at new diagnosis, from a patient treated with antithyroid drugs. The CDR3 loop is CATSDPSGGFVETQYF. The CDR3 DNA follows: TGTGCCACCAGTGATCCTAGCGGGGGTTTCGTAGAGACCCAGTACTTC.